This is a list of T cell receptor beta chains from one sample in a study of shared clonotypes between healthy human individuals. Profiling relied on immunoSEQ multiplex PCR, and the TCRdb table lists in-frame clones only, not all of them. The sample has hundreds of thousands of clones; 80% to 95% are singletons. The specimen sequenced was naive CD8+ T cells sorted from blood. The receptors were sampled from a man aged 25 to 40 in good health. Both conserved end residues are trimmed from each CDR3.

V gene	J gene	CDR3 protein
TRBV7-6	TRBJ2-1	ASSHGVGLPGLAVLDEQF
TRBV10-3	TRBJ2-7	AAGTGTSYEQY
TRBV27	TRBJ1-5	ASSSLITGGLQPQH
TRBV27	TRBJ2-2	ASEVYTGELF
TRBV14	TRBJ2-7	ASSQDWISYEQY
TRBV15	TRBJ2-7	ATSREGTGEGYEQY
TRBV7-9	TRBJ2-7	ASSPGARTYEQY
TRBV11-2	TRBJ2-1	ASNAPAESNEQF
TRBV27	TRBJ2-7	ASSFARDYEQY
TRBV9	TRBJ2-5	ASSGSGRGETQY
TRBV29-1	TRBJ2-6	SVAGGPSGGANVLT
TRBV7-2	TRBJ2-7	ASRASGGTIYEQY
TRBV2	TRBJ2-5	ASRETSGYQETQY
TRBV28	TRBJ2-2	ASSFRATYAGELF
TRBV5-1	TRBJ2-6	ASSLGYAVDHGANVLT
TRBV19	TRBJ2-6	ASHRGAGANVLT
TRBV29-1	TRBJ1-1	SVETRFGAF
TRBV28	TRBJ2-7	ASSFPGQVQQY
TRBV18	TRBJ2-3	ASSTRGPGADTQY
TRBV27	TRBJ2-3	ASSRRSSTQY
TRBV10-3	TRBJ2-5	AISESGDRGETQY
TRBV5-6	TRBJ2-6	ASTPWGAGANVLT
TRBV10-3	TRBJ2-7	AIGGTSLYEQY
TRBV29-1	TRBJ2-1	SVSAYNEQF
TRBV27	TRBJ2-5	ASSPLGGSGRTETQY
TRBV15	TRBJ2-7	ATSSSGTSGGEQY
TRBV5-1	TRBJ2-3	ASSPLAGLTDTQY
TRBV7-9	TRBJ2-1	ASSSLTGALEQF
TRBV5-1	TRBJ2-1	ASSSTGFDEQF
TRBV28	TRBJ2-1	ASNSLSGSKWDDEQF
TRBV7-3	TRBJ2-1	ASSPSGTSNEQF
TRBV2	TRBJ2-7	ATDPASGRPASEQY
TRBV6-5	TRBJ1-1	ASSYQGRVTEAF
TRBV5-6	TRBJ2-3	ASSWGTDTQY
TRBV7-9	TRBJ2-1	ASSSSTKYNEQF
TRBV9	TRBJ1-2	ASGGHSYYGYT
TRBV5-1	TRBJ1-5	ASSDRGPKKGQETSEVEPQH
TRBV6-5	TRBJ2-7	ASRGLGGYEQY
TRBV6-5	TRBJ2-7	ASSYSRPSGRDEQY